Shown below are 11 T cell receptor beta chains from a single sample sequenced in a study of blood T cell repertoires in COVID-19. Generated by immunoSEQ multiplex PCR, the TCRdb table keeps only in-frame clones and is missing some. The sample consists of some 260,000 clones, 88% of them appearing once. Source material: peripheral blood. These receptors originate from a human donor in a cohort sampled during active COVID-19.

The chain joins TRBV5-4 to TRBJ2-7; the match to TRBD1 covers 7 bases. The ends lost 3 bases at V and 3 bases at J; junction bases unmatched: 9. This CDR3 comprises 15 residues. CDR1 SGHNT and CDR2 YYREEE come from the germline V gene (reference sequence). Written as DNA, the CDR3 is TGTGCCAGCAGCTCGGTTACAGCAGGGGGCTACGAGCAGTACTTC. This encodes CASSSVTAGGYEQYF.

This chain joins TRBV5-1 and TRBJ2-6; D unresolved. This CDR3 has 16 amino acids. Trimming stripped 7 bases from V and 0 bases from J, with 14 bases between. Germline-derived CDR1 and CDR2 are SGHRS and YFSETQ. As DNA, the CDR3 is TGCGCCAGCCACCGCAGTACGTCCTCTGGGGCCAACGTCCTGACTTTC. Amino acid sequence: CASHRSTSSGANVLTF.

The genes are TRBV19 and TRBJ1-5; D gene unclear. Germline values: CDR1 LNHDA, CDR2 SQIVND (reference sequence). Deletions cut 3 bases from V and 5 bases from J, with 14 bases between. The CDR3 length is 15 residues. DNA for the CDR3: TGTGCCAGTAGTATTCCGAGCTGGAGCGATCAGCCCCAGCATTTT. Its protein product is CASSIPSWSDQPQHF.

The V gene is TRBV7-9, the J gene TRBJ1-1, with 9 bases matching TRBD1. This CDR3 region has 18 residues. V shed 5 bases, J shed 5 bases, and the junction held 18 bases outside the gene matches. Germline loops: CDR1 SEHNR, CDR2 FQNEAQ (reference sequence). The CDR3 loop reads CASSPTRRGTGKGTEAFF. The CDR3 DNA follows: TGTGCCAGCAGCCCGACTAGGAGGGGGACAGGGAAGGGGACTGAAGCTTTCTTT.

This clone has only a few counts. The chain uses TRBV7-9 and TRBJ2-2; 9 positions agree with TRBD1. The V gene's germline CDR1 is SEHNR and CDR2 FQNEAQ (reference sequence). With V trimmed by 2 bases and J by 5 bases, 9 bases remained unmatched. This CDR3 comprises 17 residues. The CDR3 loop is CASSLIGGTGPTGELFF. CDR3 DNA sequence: TGTGCCAGCAGCTTAATAGGGGGGACAGGGCCTACCGGGGAGCTGTTTTTT.

This clone appeared a few times. The chain couples TRBV7-2 to TRBJ1-2, with D possibly matching TRBD1 (6 bases). CDR1 is SGHTA and CDR2 is FQGNSA in the germline V gene. The CDR3 consists of 14 residues. V was shortened by 5 bases and J by 7 bases, with 17 bases between the two germline ends. The CDR3 sequence is CASSSAGAAFGYTF. In DNA form, the CDR3 reads TGTGCCAGCAGCAGCGCGGGGGCGGCGTTTGGCTACACCTTC. Drawing the rest from reference TRBV7-2 and TRBJ1-2, the complete variable domain is GAGVSQSPSNKVTEKGKDVELRCDPISGHTALYWYRQSLGQGLEFLIYFQGNSAPDKSGLPSDRFSAERTGGSVSTLTIQRTQQEDSAVYLCASSSAGAAFGYTFGSGTRLTVV.

V is TRBV6-2 or TRBV6-3 and J is TRBJ2-1; D uncertain. Germline assignment: CDR1 MNHEY and CDR2 SVGEGT. V lost 2 bases to trimming and J lost 5 bases, with 10 bases between them. The CDR3 sequence is 14 residues long. CDR3 residues: CASSYVSIHNEQFF. The CDR3 region has the DNA TGTGCCAGCAGTTACGTATCTATCCACAATGAGCAGTTCTTC.

The V gene is TRBV6-5, the J gene TRBJ2-7; 9 bases fit TRBD1. Losses at the gene ends were 3 bases for V and 3 bases for J; bases not matched to a gene: 6. The CDR3 consists of 15 residues. In germline, CDR1 is MNHEY, CDR2 SVGAGI. The CDR3 sequence: CASSYQVDRGYEQYF. Written as DNA, the CDR3 is TGTGCCAGCAGTTATCAAGTGGACAGGGGCTACGAGCAGTACTTC.

This chain joins TRBV7-9 and TRBJ1-3; 9 bases agree with TRBD1. The CDR3 is 15 amino acids. V gave up 6 bases and J gave up 2 bases; unmatched junction bases: 5. Germline CDR1 SEHNR, CDR2 FQNEAQ (reference sequence). This CDR3 is CASSITGGPGNTIYF. The CDR3 nucleotides are TGTGCCAGCAGTATAACAGGGGGCCCTGGAAACACCATATATTTT.

The chain combines TRBV18 with TRBJ1-5, with TRBD1 matching over 8 bases. The CDR3 runs to 16 residues. CDR1 and CDR2 (germline): KGHSH, LQKENI. After removal of 2 bases from V and 2 bases from J, the junction contained 5 bases not matched to a gene. In nucleotides, the CDR3 is TGTGCCAGCTCACCAAATCCGACAGGGGGCAATCAGCCCCAGCATTTT. Its translation is CASSPNPTGGNQPQHF.

This clone was detected once. The chain links TRBV27 to TRBJ2-7, with TRBD2 identical over 13 bases. The CDR3 consists of 15 residues. Trimming cost V 5 bases and J 4 bases; bases outside gene matches: 5. From germline, CDR1 is MNHEY and CDR2 SMNVEV (reference sequence). The CDR3 DNA reads TGTGCCAGCAGTCCTGGACTAGCGGGAGTGTACGAGCAGTACTTC. Residues: CASSPGLAGVYEQYF.